This T cell receptor (beta chain) was obtained from a study of blood T cell repertoires in COVID-19. Study context: COVID-19 samples from acute and convalescent phases originated in the United States, Italy and Spain. PBMCs, B-cell-depleted T cells, or T cells provided the cDNA or gDNA that made up the material.

This clone showed up just a few times. The data were produced by immunoSEQ multiplex PCR, yet TCRdb's version contains in-frame clones alone and is incomplete. The sample contains 150,000 or so clones, about 82% of which appear only once. The CDR3 extends over 20 amino acids. The junction had 20 bases not matched to a gene; V was cut back by 6 bases and J by 2 bases. Looked up from germline, CDR1 is ENHRY and CDR2 is SYGVKD. The receptor's source is a woman of 80 years or more with active or convalescent COVID-19. The sequenced material came from peripheral blood. V is TRBV10-3 and J is TRBJ1-5; TRBD1 aligns across 9 bases. The CDR3 loop is CAIRREAGTGRSTGNQPQHF. DNA of the CDR3: TGTGCCATCAGAAGAGAGGCCGGGACAGGGAGGTCTACGGGCAATCAGCCCCAGCATTTT.